This T cell receptor (beta chain) was identified in a study of cytomegalovirus exposure and HLA in healthy donors. Study at large: Early released data had about 85 million unique TCRs, all coming from HLA-typed donors.

This clone was seen only once. The antigen remains unidentified. Findings and limits, study-wide: A classifier reportedly called cytomegalovirus status with high sensitivity and specificity. Highly shared sequence variants in one cluster were likely a sequencing artifact.

Per the germline V gene, CDR1 is MDHEN and CDR2 is SYDVKM. The CDR3 covers 18 residues. Trimming pared 6 bases from V and 8 bases from J, leaving 29 bases between. PCR amplification relied on 60 Vbeta primers (plus 13 Jbeta primers). Sequenced by immunoSEQ multiplex PCR; TCRdb stores in-frame clones only, minus some. The sample yields 200,000 to 250,000 clones, 77% seen once. This receptor was identified in a woman between 55 and 75 years old in good health and CMV-seropositive. The sample comprised PBMCs. The gene calls are TRBV28 and TRBJ1-3; D gene uncertain. CDR3 sequence reads: CASSRLMLRGGRGDTIYF. DNA for the CDR3: TGTGCCAGCAGCCGCCTCATGCTCCGAGGAGGACGCGGTGACACCATATATTTT.